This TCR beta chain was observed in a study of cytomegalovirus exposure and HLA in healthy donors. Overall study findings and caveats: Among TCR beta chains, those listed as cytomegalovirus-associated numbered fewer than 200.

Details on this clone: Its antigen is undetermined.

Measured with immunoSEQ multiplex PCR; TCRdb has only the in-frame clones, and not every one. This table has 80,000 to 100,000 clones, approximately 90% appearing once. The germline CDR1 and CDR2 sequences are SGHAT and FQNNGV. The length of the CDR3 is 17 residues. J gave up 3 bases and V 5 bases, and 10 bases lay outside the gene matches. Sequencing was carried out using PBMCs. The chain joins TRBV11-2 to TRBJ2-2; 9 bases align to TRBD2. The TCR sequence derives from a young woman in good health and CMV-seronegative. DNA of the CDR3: TGTGCCAGCAGCCCCAGTAAGGCGGGAGGGGACACCGGGGAGCTGTTTTTT. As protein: CASSPSKAGGDTGELFF.